This paragraph reports one T cell receptor beta chain. The data were taken from a study of T cell changes during pregnancy in multiple sclerosis. Data came from immunoSEQ multiplex PCR; TCRdb stores just in-frame clones and leaves some out. The data show 50,000 to 70,000 clones, over 75% seen once. The CDR3 consists of 15 residues. Trimming took 3 bases from V and 3 from J, leaving 14 bases between them. CDR1 and CDR2 from the germline V gene are ENHRY and SYGVKD. This material consisted of CD8+ T cells from peripheral blood mononuclear cells, taken before pregnancy. The gene calls are TRBV10-3 and TRBJ1-1, with D possibly matching TRBD1 (5 bases). The receptor comes from a female donor with multiple sclerosis, enrolled in a pregnancy study. In nucleotides, the CDR3 is TGTGCCATCAGTGATTTTTGGGGCAAGGACACTGAAGCTTTCTTT. This sequence encodes CAISDFWGKDTEAFF.